The 26 T cell receptor beta chains given below trace back to one sample, sequenced in a study of technical replicates of blood from several donors. TCRdb's table, derived via immunoSEQ multiplex PCR, lists solely in-frame clones and lacks some. Of 45,000 to 50,000 clones in the sample, approximately 90% were seen once. The sequencing sample was made of PBMCs. The receptor set was obtained from a human donor in good health. Some clones in this sample may be carry-over from other donors' samples.

The rearrangement links TRBV9 to TRBJ2-3; TRBD2 matches 9 bases. This CDR3 contains 15 residues. In germline, CDR1 is SGDLS, CDR2 YYNGEE. With V trimmed by 3 bases and J by 3 bases, 5 bases remained unmatched. CDR3 coding DNA: TGTGCCAGCAGCGGCGGGACTAGCAGGACAGATACGCAGTATTTT. It specifies CASSGGTSRTDTQYF.

V gene TRBV5-6 combines with J gene TRBJ1-2, with D unresolved. CDR1 and CDR2 from the germline V gene are SGHDT and YYEEEE. This CDR3 region has 13 residues. V shed 4 bases and J shed 4 bases, with 11 bases lying between them. In DNA form, the CDR3 reads TGTGCCAGCAGCGAAGCTAAGTTCTATGGCTACACCTTC. Translated, it gives CASSEAKFYGYTF.

This rearrangement joins TRBV13 to TRBJ2-7; 9 bases map to TRBD1. This CDR3 has 18 residues. Germline V gene sequence: CDR1 PRHDT, CDR2 FYEKMQ (reference sequence). V shed 0 bases, J shed 0 bases, and the junction held 9 bases outside the gene matches. The DNA for the CDR3 is TGTGCCAGCAGCTTAGGCCTTGTGGGACAGGGCTACTCCTACGAGCAGTACTTC. Encoded protein: CASSLGLVGQGYSYEQYF.

The chain uses TRBV27 and TRBJ2-1, with D possibly matching TRBD1 (5 bases). V was pared by 4 bases and J by 0 bases, with 13 bases between. CDR3 length equals 16 residues. Per the germline V gene, CDR1 is MNHEY and CDR2 is SMNVEV (reference sequence). The DNA for the CDR3 is TGTGCCAGCAGTTCCAACAGGTCAAGCTCCTACAATGAGCAGTTCTTC. Its translation: CASSSNRSSSYNEQFF.

The V and J genes are TRBV7-3 and TRBJ2-7, with 7 bases fitting TRBD1. The length of the CDR3 is 12 residues. Germline values: CDR1 SGHTA, CDR2 FQGTGA. V dropped 5 bases and J dropped 5; count of bases not matched to a gene: 3. The CDR3 region is CASSHRGDEQYF. CDR3 DNA sequence: TGTGCCAGCAGCCACAGGGGAGACGAGCAGTACTTC.

The V call is TRBV6-5, the J call TRBJ2-1, with D unresolved. The V end was cut by 3 bases, the J end by 4 bases, with 7 bases between. The CDR3 length is 13 residues. CDR1 is MNHEY, CDR2 SVGAGI, per germline. This CDR3 is CASSYTVYNEQFF. The DNA of the CDR3 is TGTGCCAGCAGTTATACGGTGTACAATGAGCAGTTCTTC.

The CDR3, as DNA: TGTGCCAGCCGGCGATATGGGCCCACAGATACGCAGTATTTT. This gives the protein CASRRYGPTDTQYF. V is TRBV9 and J is TRBJ2-3; no clear D. The CDR3 extends over 14 amino acids. Trimming removed 7 bases from V and 2 bases from J, with 14 bases in between. Germline V gene lookup returns CDR1 SGDLS and CDR2 YYNGEE.

The count of this clone is one. The V gene is TRBV30, the J gene TRBJ2-7; 9 nucleotides agree with TRBD1. The CDR3 totals 13 residues. V shed 3 bases, J shed 5 bases, and the junction held 5 bases outside the gene matches. Per the germline V gene, CDR1 is GTSNPN and CDR2 is SVGIG (reference sequence). CDR3 region: CAWRWTGDDEQYF. The CDR3 DNA sequence: TGTGCCTGGAGATGGACAGGGGATGACGAGCAGTACTTC.

The chain couples TRBV15 to TRBJ2-1; 7 positions match TRBD2. Per germline, CDR1 LNHNV and CDR2 YYDKDF (reference sequence). The CDR3 extends over 17 amino acids. Losses at the gene ends were 5 bases for V and 4 bases for J; bases not matched to a gene: 14. The CDR3 region is CATSPPGGERDYNEQFF. The CDR3 DNA follows: TGTGCCACCAGCCCTCCGGGGGGTGAGCGGGATTACAATGAGCAGTTCTTC.

The V call is TRBV28, the J call TRBJ1-1, with D tentatively TRBD1 (5 bases). This CDR3 spans 13 amino acids. From germline, CDR1 is MDHEN and CDR2 SYDVKM. With 8 bases removed from V and 1 base from J, the gap between germline ends came to 11 bases. The CDR3 here is CASGRQPNTEAFF. The CDR3 DNA reads as TGTGCCAGCGGAAGACAGCCGAACACTGAAGCTTTCTTT.

The chain uses TRBV2 and TRBJ2-2; TRBD2 matches 11 bases. The junction had 3 bases not matched to a gene; V was cut back by 4 bases and J by 2 bases. The germline V gene encodes CDR1 SNHLY and CDR2 FYNNEI. This CDR3 contains 16 residues. CDR3 in amino acids: CASSAGTSGNTGELFF. The CDR3 DNA follows: TGTGCCAGCAGTGCCGGGACTAGCGGCAACACCGGGGAGCTGTTTTTT.

The chain couples TRBV25-1 to TRBJ1-1; D not certain. The CDR3 totals 15 residues. V lost 4 bases, J lost 1 base, and 13 bases lay in between. Per germline, CDR1 MGHDK and CDR2 SYGVNS. CDR3 in amino acids: CASSGRTISNTEAFF. CDR3 nucleotides: TGTGCCAGCAGTGGTCGAACAATATCGAACACTGAAGCTTTCTTT.

The chain is built from TRBV7-2 and TRBJ2-7, with D possibly TRBD2 on 5 matching bases. Per the germline V gene, CDR1 is SGHTA and CDR2 is FQGNSA. CDR3 length: 13 residues. Trimming left V 1 base short and J 7 bases short, with 11 bases between. Here the CDR3 DNA reads TGTGCCAGCAGCTTAGTGCGGGCCGGGGAGCAGTACTTC. It translates to CASSLVRAGEQYF.

The rearrangement joins TRBV9 to TRBJ2-3; 7 nucleotides line up with TRBD2. This CDR3 region has 14 residues. The germline CDR1 and CDR2 sequences are SGDLS and YYNGEE. V dropped 6 bases and J dropped 1; count of bases not matched to a gene: 5. This CDR3 reads CASKGGGGTDTQYF. The CDR3 DNA sequence: TGTGCCAGCAAAGGCGGGGGAGGCACAGATACGCAGTATTTT.

The J gene is TRBJ1-1, the V gene TRBV30, with D unresolved. The CDR3 contains 13 residues. V dropped 7 bases and J dropped 6 bases, with 18 bases sitting between them. CDR1 is GTSNPN, CDR2 SVGIG, per germline (reference sequence). The CDR3 sequence is CALMTEAKAEAFF. CDR3 DNA sequence: TGTGCCTTAATGACGGAGGCGAAGGCTGAAGCTTTCTTT.

J is TRBJ2-6 and V is TRBV5-4; no firm D call. CDR3 length: 16 residues. Deletions cut 4 bases from V and 4 bases from J, with 15 bases between. Germline-derived CDR1 and CDR2 are SGHNT and YYREEE (reference sequence). Here the CDR3 DNA reads TGTGCCAGCAGCCCGGCCCCTCAGGCCGGGGCCAACGTCCTGACTTTC. It yields the protein CASSPAPQAGANVLTF.

The chain is built from TRBV4-3 and TRBJ2-3; maybe TRBD2 (5 bases). The germline V gene encodes CDR1 LGHNA and CDR2 YSLEER. The ends were cut back, 3 bases at V and 6 bases at J, with 13 bases in the middle. The CDR3 loop spans 14 amino acids. CDR3 region: CASSHKVRGDTQYF. Written as DNA, the CDR3 is TGCGCCAGCAGCCATAAAGTACGAGGGGATACGCAGTATTTT.

Regarding this clone: Compared with germline, one end of the junction differs, possibly owing to a read error. V and J are TRBV7-9 and TRBJ1-6; D may be TRBD1 (5 bases). The germline CDR1 and CDR2 sequences are SEHNR and FQNEAQ (reference sequence). CDR3 size: 13 residues. The CDR3 DNA follows: TGTGCCAGCAGCTGGGGCGATAACTCACCCCTCCACTTT. This encodes CASSWGDNSPLHF.

The CDR3 DNA reads as TGCGCCAGCAGCCAATCTTATAGCGGGAGGGCAAAAGATACGCAGTATTTT. Protein sequence: CASSQSYSGRAKDTQYF. The chain links TRBV4-3 to TRBJ2-3; TRBD2 agrees at 11 bases. The junction had 9 bases not matched to a gene; V was cut back by 2 bases and J by 5 bases. Germline V gene sequence: CDR1 LGHNA, CDR2 YSLEER. The CDR3 length is 17 residues.

The chain combines TRBV28 with TRBJ2-3; unclear D gene. Germline V gene data show CDR1 as MDHEN and CDR2 as SYDVKM. With 5 bases removed from V and 0 bases from J, the gap between germline ends came to 15 bases. The CDR3 has 16 amino acids. CDR3 in DNA: TGTGCCAGCAGTCCTTATGCCCCCGGGAGCACAGATACGCAGTATTTT. Its translation is CASSPYAPGSTDTQYF.

V gene TRBV6-5 combines with J gene TRBJ2-1; a possible D gene is TRBD2 (7 bases). There are 13 residues in the CDR3. Germline CDR1 reads MNHEY; CDR2 reads SVGAGI. The V end was cut by 6 bases, the J end by 12 bases, with 18 bases between. CDR3 sequence (DNA): TGTGCCAGCAGGCTACCCGGGGGGCTAGGGCAGTTCTTC. It encodes CASRLPGGLGQFF.

The chain has TRBV13 and TRBJ1-1; D is unresolved. Germline CDR1 and CDR2: PRHDT and FYEKMQ (reference sequence). This CDR3 comprises 13 residues. V was trimmed by 10 bases and J by 0 bases, leaving 12 bases between them. The DNA for the CDR3 is TGTGCCACCAACGTTCGGTTGAACACTGAAGCTTTCTTT. Translated, it gives CATNVRLNTEAFF.

This clone came up once. This chain connects TRBV4-1 to TRBJ1-6; 7 bases map to TRBD1. Trimming at V came to 3 bases and at J to 4 bases, leaving 3 bases not matched to a gene. This CDR3 spans 15 amino acids. The germline V gene has CDR1 MGHRA and CDR2 YSYEKL. CDR3 amino acids: CASSQQQGYNSPLHF. In DNA, the CDR3 is TGCGCCAGCAGCCAGCAACAGGGGTATAATTCACCCCTCCACTTT.

The genes are TRBV27 and TRBJ1-4; 11 nucleotides line up with TRBD1. This CDR3 spans 14 amino acids. CDR1 is MNHEY, CDR2 SMNVEV, per germline (reference sequence). Trimming removed 6 bases from V and 7 bases from J; junction bases left unmatched: 4. The CDR3 sequence: CASRGTGGGEKLFF. The CDR3 region has the DNA TGTGCCAGCAGAGGGACAGGGGGGGGTGAAAAACTGTTTTTT.

This chain connects TRBV10-3 to TRBJ2-7; tentative D call: TRBD1 (5 bases). Looked up from germline, CDR1 is ENHRY and CDR2 is SYGVKD. V was cut by 2 bases and J by 1 base, with 15 bases left in between. The CDR3 has 16 residues. CDR3 region: CAISEGRGVGSYEQYF. The CDR3, as DNA: TGTGCCATCAGTGAGGGTAGGGGCGTAGGGTCCTACGAGCAGTACTTC.

This chain links TRBV21-1 with TRBJ2-7; the tabulated D call, TRBD2, remains unverified against the DNA. TRBV21-1 is a pseudogene segment. This CDR3 is 18 amino acids long. CDR3 in amino acids: CASSPSQASGGTCYEQYF. CDR3 nucleotides: TGTGCCAGCAGCCCCAGCCAGGCTAGCGGGGGGACGTGCTACGAGCAGTACTTC.